This TCR beta chain was recovered during a study of blood T cell repertoires in COVID-19. Overall study: Collection of acute and convalescent COVID-19 samples took place in the United States, Italy and Spain. PBMCs, B-cell-depleted T cells, or T cells provided the cDNA or gDNA that made up the material.

Authors' data handling: Reference gene primer amplification yielded estimated nucleated cell counts. Assay: immunoSEQ multiplex PCR; the TCRdb copy retains only in-frame clones and omits some. D and trimming come from the DNA, and the V and J calls and clone size come from that table. Of approximately 150,000 clones in the sample, roughly 90% were seen once. V lost 3 bases and J lost 2, with 5 bases in between. This CDR3 is 13 amino acids long. From germline, CDR1 is SGHVS and CDR2 FNYEAQ. The receptor comes from a man aged 55 to 70 with active or convalescent COVID-19. The chain uses TRBV7-6 and TRBJ2-1; no clear D gene. Sequencing input: peripheral blood. CDR3 amino acids: CASSLSAYNEQFF. The CDR3 DNA follows: TGTGCCAGCAGCTTGTCAGCCTACAATGAGCAGTTCTTC. Looking up the rest from reference TRBV7-6 and TRBJ2-1 gives the full variable domain: GAGVSQSPRYKVTKRGQDVALRCDPISGHVSLYWYRQALGQGPEFLTYFNYEAQQDKSGLPNDRFSAERPEGSISTLTIQRTEQRDSAMYRCASSLSAYNEQFFGPGTRLTVL.